This TCR beta chain was recovered during a study of T cells after yellow fever vaccination. Study results and caveats: Sorted repertoires could include abundant contaminating clonotypes from bulk cells.

By 5'RACE template switching, TCR cDNA was produced, with a universal primer site and UMIs added in the process. A single record per CDR3 protein comes from TCRdb applying MiXCR to the 5' RACE reads. This sample has about 400,000 distinct CDR3 sequences, with about 9.9% found just once. Details on this clonotype: Its cognate antigen is unknown.

This sample comprised PBMCs, obtained on the day of the first yellow fever vaccination. This TCR was recovered from a man aged 18 to 35 who received the YFV17D yellow fever vaccine.

As DNA, the CDR3 is TGTGCCAGCAGTTGGAGGCGGGGGGGCCTCATACCCCGGGGGACAGATACGCAGTATTTT. Translated, it gives CASSWRRGGLIPRGTDTQYF. This sequence joins TRBV12-3 or TRBV12-4 and TRBJ2-3; TRBD2 agrees at 9 bases. The CDR3 has 20 residues. With V trimmed by 4 bases and J by 3 bases, 20 bases remained unmatched.